The 26 T cell receptor beta chains presented below share a single source sample, sequenced in a study of response to subunit inactivated influenza vaccine. TCRdb itself ran the RT-PCR reads through MiXCR, one entry per CDR3 protein. The repertoire holds approximately 530,000 distinct CDR3 sequences, with roughly 13% as singletons. The sample here was PBMCs from blood, taken roughly 45 days after vaccination. The source is a man aged 45-60 years who received an inactivated influenza vaccine.

This clonotype was counted between two and nine times. The chain is built from TRBV24-1 and TRBJ2-2; TRBD2 agrees at 11 bases. The CDR3 covers 14 residues. Trimming cost V 7 bases and J 3 bases; bases outside gene matches: 0. Germline CDR1 reads KGHDR; CDR2 reads SFDVKD. Here the CDR3 reads CATRLAGDTGELFF. CDR3 in DNA: TGTGCCACCAGACTAGCGGGAGACACCGGGGAGCTGTTTTTT.

A few counts support this clonotype. The J gene is TRBJ2-7, the V gene TRBV20-1; 9 positions agree with TRBD1. The CDR3 covers 15 residues. J lost 1 base, V lost 6 bases, and 10 bases had no gene match. CDR1 is DFQATT and CDR2 is SNEGSKA in the germline V gene (reference sequence). As DNA, the CDR3 is TGCAGTGCGGGAGGACAGGGGACGCTATCCTACGAGCAGTACTTC. Protein sequence: CSAGGQGTLSYEQYF.

This clonotype was counted a few times. The chain employs TRBV7-2 and TRBJ1-5; possible D gene TRBD1, 6 bases. The CDR3 loop spans 17 amino acids. Per the germline V gene, CDR1 is SGHTA and CDR2 is FQGNSA. The V gene lost 3 bases and the J gene lost 0 bases, with 15 bases spanning the gap. The CDR3 loop reads CASSFQQGSNSNQPQHF. CDR3 bases: TGTGCCAGCAGCTTCCAACAGGGTTCAAATAGCAATCAGCCCCAGCATTTT. Filled out from reference TRBV7-2 and TRBJ1-5, the complete variable domain reads GAGVSQSPSNKVTEKGKDVELRCDPISGHTALYWYRQSLGQGLEFLIYFQGNSAPDKSGLPSDRFSAERTGGSVSTLTIQRTQQEDSAVYLCASSFQQGSNSNQPQHFGDGTRLSIL.

This clonotype showed up just a few times. This rearrangement joins TRBV3-1 to TRBJ2-7; D not resolved. CDR3 size: 16 residues. V gave up 0 bases and J gave up 2 bases, with 14 bases separating them. From germline, CDR1 is LGHDT and CDR2 YNNKEL (reference sequence). The CDR3 loop is CASSQDLSQAPYEQYF. The CDR3, as DNA: TGTGCCAGCAGCCAAGATCTGAGTCAGGCCCCCTACGAGCAGTACTTC.

Details on this clonotype: This clone may be a read error of a much larger clone one base away. The rearrangement uses TRBV5-1 and TRBJ2-1; 8 bases are a match to TRBD1. The CDR3 loop spans 15 amino acids. V trimming: 7 bases; J trimming: 2 bases; junction bases outside the gene matches: 8. CDR1 and CDR2 (germline): SGHRS, YFSETQ. This CDR3 reads CASGAGQGTYNEQFF. CDR3 coding DNA: TGCGCCAGCGGCGCAGGACAGGGCACCTACAATGAGCAGTTCTTC.

This clonotype has only a few counts. This chain links TRBV20-1 with TRBJ2-6; D not certain. The CDR3 extends over 15 amino acids. CDR1 and CDR2 from the germline V gene are DFQATT and SNEGSKA (reference sequence). V lost 4 bases and J lost 0, with 10 bases in between. This chain's CDR3 is CSAMAPSSGANVLTF. As DNA, the CDR3 is TGCAGTGCTATGGCACCGAGCTCTGGGGCCAACGTCCTGACTTTC.

This clonotype was detected ten times or more. The J gene is TRBJ2-2, the V gene TRBV12-3 or TRBV12-4; TRBD1 agrees at 9 bases. V trimming: 6 bases; J trimming: 7 bases; junction bases outside the gene matches: 9. The CDR3 runs 15 residues. CDR3 residues: CASSLGTGLSGELFF. As DNA, the CDR3 is TGTGCCAGCAGCCTTGGGACAGGGCTGAGCGGGGAGCTGTTTTTT.

The V and J genes are TRBV20-1 and TRBJ2-3, with TRBD1 matching 9 bases. Germline CDR1 is DFQATT and CDR2 is SNEGSKA (reference sequence). This CDR3 is built from 17 residues. V shed 0 bases, J shed 6 bases, and the junction held 13 bases outside the gene matches. The CDR3, as DNA: TGCAGTGCTAGAGACCGTCCGGGACAGGGTAGGAGGGATACGCAGTATTTT. This translates into CSARDRPGQGRRDTQYF.

This clonotype appeared a few times. The chain joins TRBV6-1 to TRBJ2-3, with 8 nucleotides matching TRBD2. Germline-derived CDR1 and CDR2 are MNHNS and SASEGT. This CDR3 has 15 residues. Unmatched junction bases numbered 7, after V lost 6 bases and J lost 2 bases. The DNA for the CDR3 is TGTGCCAGCAGCCCTGCTAGCGGGCCCACAGATACGCAGTATTTT. Translated: CASSPASGPTDTQYF.

The chain recombines TRBV12-3 or TRBV12-4 with TRBJ2-5; D is unclear. V lost 6 bases, J lost 5 bases, and 7 bases lay in between. The CDR3 totals 11 residues. CDR3 residues: CASRRWETQYF. Here the CDR3 DNA reads TGTGCCAGCAGACGGTGGGAGACCCAGTACTTC.

This clonotype was counted between two and nine times. The chain recombines TRBV2 with TRBJ2-1, with 9 bases fitting TRBD1. CDR3 length: 15 residues. Germline V gene sequence: CDR1 SNHLY, CDR2 FYNNEI. Unmatched junction bases numbered 9, after V lost 6 bases and J lost 6 bases. CDR3 sequence: CASSAEGQGGNEQFF. CDR3 nucleotide sequence: TGTGCCAGCAGCGCCGAGGGACAGGGAGGCAATGAGCAGTTCTTC.

This clonotype came up a few times. J is TRBJ1-2 and V is TRBV9; 10 bases fit TRBD1. The CDR3 has 16 amino acids. J gave up 7 bases and V 4 bases, and 13 bases lay outside the gene matches. CDR1 is SGDLS, CDR2 YYNGEE, per germline. The CDR3 sequence is CASSHPEGQGNGGYTF. Written as DNA, the CDR3 is TGTGCCAGCAGCCACCCCGAGGGACAGGGGAACGGTGGCTACACCTTC.

To note about this clonotype: Since a much larger clone is just one base distant, this may be a read error. DNA of the CDR3: TGCAGCGTAGCCGCGGGGGACTACAATGAGCAGTTCTTC. Translation: CSVAAGDYNEQFF. The chain uses TRBV29-1 and TRBJ2-1, with 7 bases matching TRBD2. After removal of 6 bases from V and 3 bases from J, the junction contained 5 bases not matched to a gene. The CDR3 runs to 13 residues. Germline V gene sequence: CDR1 SQVTM, CDR2 ANQGSEA.

The chain has TRBV7-9 and TRBJ2-1, with D perhaps TRBD2 (7 bases). With 1 base removed from V and 3 bases from J, the gap between germline ends came to 13 bases. The germline V gene has CDR1 SEHNR and CDR2 FQNEAQ (reference sequence). The CDR3 sequence is 16 residues long. CDR3 residues: CASSLDPGGLYNEQFF. In DNA, the CDR3 is TGTGCCAGCAGCTTAGATCCCGGGGGGCTCTACAATGAGCAGTTCTTC.

This sequence joins TRBV12-3 or TRBV12-4 and TRBJ1-5; no definite D call. The V end lost 3 bases, the J end lost 5 bases, and 11 bases lay between the germline ends. This CDR3 spans 14 amino acids. The CDR3: CASSFQRVDQPQHF. The CDR3 DNA sequence: TGTGCCAGCAGTTTTCAAAGGGTTGATCAGCCCCAGCATTTT.

This clonotype was observed at least ten times. The chain joins TRBV5-1 to TRBJ2-7, with 7 bases identical to TRBD1. The V gene's germline CDR1 is SGHRS and CDR2 YFSETQ. V shed 4 bases and J 1 base; nucleotides not matched to a gene: 5. The CDR3 is made up of 14 amino acids. CDR3 bases: TGCGCCAGCAGCGTCGGACAGGTGTCCTACGAGCAGTACTTC. Its translation: CASSVGQVSYEQYF. Based on the CDR3 plus reference TRBV5-1 and TRBJ2-7, the full variable domain is KAGVTQTPRYLIKTRGQQVTLSCSPISGHRSVSWYQQTPGQGLQFLFEYFSETQRNKGNFPGRFSGRQFSNSRSEMNVSTLELGDSALYLCASSVGQVSYEQYFGPGTRLTVT.

This clonotype was seen a handful of times. The chain links TRBV5-5 to TRBJ2-5; D unresolved. CDR1 is SGHKS and CDR2 is YYEKEE in the germline V gene (reference sequence). This CDR3 comprises 14 residues. Trimming cost V 4 bases and J 5 bases, with 15 bases left between them. The CDR3 sequence is CASSQPGPSETQYF. CDR3 DNA sequence: TGTGCCAGCAGCCAACCGGGCCCTTCGGAGACCCAGTACTTC.

The V gene is TRBV27, the J gene TRBJ1-1; D unresolved. CDR3 length equals 14 residues. In germline, CDR1 is MNHEY, CDR2 SMNVEV (reference sequence). The germline V and J ends were trimmed by 5 bases and 3 bases, with 13 bases remaining between them. The CDR3 sequence: CASSGGSWDTEAFF. The CDR3 coding sequence is TGTGCCAGCAGTGGCGGCTCGTGGGACACTGAAGCTTTCTTT.

This clonotype was detected only a few times. The genes are TRBV6-2 or TRBV6-3 and TRBJ2-2; D may correspond to TRBD1 or TRBD2 (5 bases each). Per the germline V gene, CDR1 is MNHEY and CDR2 is SVGEGT. This CDR3 is 16 amino acids long. Trimming shortened V by 6 bases and J by 5 bases, and 19 bases separated the two germline ends. The CDR3 DNA follows: TGTGCCAGCAGCGGACCCCTTTCGGGGCGGACCGGGGAGCTGTTTTTT. As protein: CASSGPLSGRTGELFF.

The chain joins TRBV20-1 to TRBJ2-3; a possible D gene is TRBD1 (6 bases). Looked up from germline, CDR1 is DFQATT and CDR2 is SNEGSKA (reference sequence). This CDR3 is 15 amino acids long. Trimming removed 6 bases from V and 3 bases from J, with 19 bases in between. The CDR3 DNA follows: TGCAGTGCAGATAGGCGTCAGGGGATAACAGATACGCAGTATTTT. Its translation is CSADRRQGITDTQYF.

This clonotype was counted between two and nine times. The chain recombines TRBV29-1 with TRBJ2-7, with D possibly being TRBD1 (6 bases). The ends were cut back, 7 bases at V and 11 bases at J, with 21 bases in the middle. The germline gives CDR1 SQVTM, CDR2 ANQGSEA. The CDR3 totals 12 residues. CDR3 amino acids: CSAGKHRAEEYF. The CDR3 DNA is TGCAGCGCGGGAAAACACAGGGCAGAGGAGTACTTC.

This clonotype appeared many times. V and J are TRBV12-3 or TRBV12-4 and TRBJ2-1; the D gene is possibly TRBD1 (5 bases). V was shortened by 6 bases and J by 0 bases, with 12 bases between the two germline ends. The CDR3 contains 15 residues. The chain's CDR3 is CASRQGSSSYNEQFF. The CDR3 bases are TGTGCCAGCAGGCAGGGTTCCAGCTCCTACAATGAGCAGTTCTTC.

J is TRBJ2-4 and V is TRBV29-1; D is unclear. V was trimmed by 0 bases and J by 0 bases, leaving 6 bases between them. The germline CDR1 and CDR2 sequences are SQVTM and ANQGSEA. The CDR3 spans 14 residues. CDR3 sequence: CSVEDPLAKNIQYF. The CDR3 DNA reads as TGCAGCGTTGAAGATCCCCTAGCCAAAAACATTCAGTACTTC. Based on the CDR3 plus reference TRBV29-1 and TRBJ2-4, the full variable domain is SAVISQKPSRDICQRGTSLTIQCQVDSQVTMMFWYRQQPGQSLTLIATANQGSEATYESGFVIDKFPISRPNLTFSTLTVSNMSPEDSSIYLCSVEDPLAKNIQYFGAGTRLSVL.

The V gene is TRBV10-3, the J gene TRBJ1-6; 7 nucleotides align to TRBD1. Per germline, CDR1 ENHRY and CDR2 SYGVKD. This CDR3 is built from 13 residues. Unmatched junction bases numbered 5, after V lost 6 bases and J lost 9 bases. CDR3 sequence (DNA): TGTGCCATCAGCGGGACAGCTCGTTCACCCCTCCACTTT. Amino acids: CAISGTARSPLHF.

This clonotype was seen only a few times. V is TRBV12-3 or TRBV12-4 and J is TRBJ2-3; 9 positions agree with TRBD2. J gave up 5 bases and V 6 bases, and 3 bases lay outside the gene matches. This CDR3 contains 13 residues. The CDR3 loop reads CASRRLAVDTQYF. The CDR3 DNA follows: TGTGCCAGCAGGCGACTAGCGGTAGATACGCAGTATTTT.

The V gene is TRBV10-3, the J gene TRBJ2-1; D is possibly TRBD1 (7 bases). Germline V lookup: CDR1 ENHRY, CDR2 SYGVKD. Deletions cut 0 bases from V and 2 bases from J, with 14 bases between. The CDR3 has 17 residues. The CDR3 loop is CAISESTGRDPYNEQFF. CDR3 nucleotides: TGTGCCATCAGTGAGTCGACAGGGCGGGACCCCTACAATGAGCAGTTCTTC.